The clone carrying this TCR beta chain was detected ten times or more. What it binds is not known. The trim removed 6 bases at V and 4 bases at J, leaving 8 bases unmatched. CDR3 length: 14 residues. Investigators amplified TCR beta CDR3 regions from RNA transcripts. An initial RT-PCR round employing HTBI primers preceded a second-round multiplex PCR. Via MiXCR, TCRdb re-called the multiplex PCR reads, giving one row per CDR3 protein. The table records 450,000 to 600,000 distinct CDR3 sequences, approximately 37% of them present only once. This sample was taken from a study of Graves' ophthalmopathy and Graves' hyperthyroidism. Study-wide results and limits: Blood also held most thyroid clonotypes expanded above 0.001 frequency.

Ages of hyperthyroidism patients ran from 18 to 65, and their diagnoses were new, under 2 months' duration. Establishment of the diagnosis relied upon clinical symptoms, serum thyroxine, TRAb, thyroid ultrasound and orbital computed tomography. The receptor comes from an adult man with Graves' hyperthyroidism. This chain connects TRBV12-3 or TRBV12-4 to TRBJ1-1, with 7 bases lining up with TRBD1. The specimen sequenced was peripheral blood or thyroid tissue (not recorded which). CDR3 loop: CASSLDRSSTEAFF. The CDR3 DNA reads TGTGCCAGCAGCCTGGACAGGTCGAGCACTGAAGCTTTCTTT.